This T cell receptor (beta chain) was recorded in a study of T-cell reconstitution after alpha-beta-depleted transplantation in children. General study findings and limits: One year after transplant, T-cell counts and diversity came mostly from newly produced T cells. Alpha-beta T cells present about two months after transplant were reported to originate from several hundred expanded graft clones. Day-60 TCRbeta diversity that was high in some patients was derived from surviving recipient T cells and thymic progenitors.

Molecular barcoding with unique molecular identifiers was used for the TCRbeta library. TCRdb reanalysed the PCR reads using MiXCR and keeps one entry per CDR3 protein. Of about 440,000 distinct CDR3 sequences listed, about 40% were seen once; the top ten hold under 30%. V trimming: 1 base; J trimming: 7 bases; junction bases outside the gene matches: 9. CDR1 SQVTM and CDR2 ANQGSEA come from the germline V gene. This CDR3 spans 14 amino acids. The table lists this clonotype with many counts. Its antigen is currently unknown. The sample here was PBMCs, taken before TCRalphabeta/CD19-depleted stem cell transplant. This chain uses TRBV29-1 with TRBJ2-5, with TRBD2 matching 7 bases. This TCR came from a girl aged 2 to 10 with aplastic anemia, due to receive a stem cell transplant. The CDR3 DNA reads TGCAGCGTTGAAGGGGCTAGCGGCTTAGCGACCCAGTACTTC. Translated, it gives CSVEGASGLATQYF.